The 29 T cell receptor beta chains presented below share a single source sample, sequenced in a study of regulatory T cells in long-lasting Graves disease. Combining iRepertoire HTBI primers with Arm-PCR of CDR3 regions, the authors built TCR beta libraries. TCRdb called the multiplex PCR reads again in MiXCR, with one record for every CDR3 protein. The data show about 310,000 distinct CDR3 sequences, under 25% seen once. Time point defined: persistent/refractory GD, antithyroid drugs over 5 years with positive TRAb. Generation of the TCR library employed RNA extracted from PBMCs. The input for sequencing was peripheral blood mononuclear cells (PBMCs), taken when the disease was refractory, from a patient treated with antithyroid drugs. These receptors were taken from a female donor with Graves disease.

V is TRBV4-1 and J is TRBJ1-1, with D hard to call. V lost 2 bases and J 0 bases, leaving 7 bases between the germline ends. The CDR3 runs to 14 residues. The V gene's germline CDR1 is MGHRA and CDR2 YSYEKL. In DNA form, the CDR3 reads TGCGCCAGCAGCCAACGTGGCGTGAACACTGAAGCTTTCTTT. It is translated as CASSQRGVNTEAFF.

The chain's CDR3 is CASSQSRYEQYF. CDR3 nucleotides: TGTGCCAGCAGCCAAAGCCGGTACGAGCAGTACTTC. V and J are TRBV5-6 and TRBJ2-7; unclear D gene. The CDR3 has 12 amino acids. Deletions cut 4 bases from V and 4 bases from J, with 9 bases between. The germline V gene encodes CDR1 SGHDT and CDR2 YYEEEE.

The chain links TRBV29-1 to TRBJ1-5; 7 bases agree with TRBD1. This CDR3 region has 13 residues. Trimming took 4 bases from V and 13 from J; bases not matched to a gene: 13. The germline V gene has CDR1 SQVTM and CDR2 ANQGSEA. In DNA, the CDR3 is TGCAGCGTTGGGGCAGGGGGAGGTCAGCAGCAGCATTTT. Encoded protein: CSVGAGGGQQQHF.

This clonotype has ten or more counts. The chain uses TRBV3-1 and TRBJ2-5; no reliable D call. Germline CDR1 and CDR2: LGHDT and YNNKEL (reference sequence). This CDR3 spans 13 amino acids. Deletions cut 0 bases from V and 10 bases from J, with 12 bases between. CDR3 sequence reads: CASSQDPGFDQYF. In DNA, the CDR3 is TGTGCCAGCAGCCAAGACCCAGGTTTTGACCAGTACTTC.

This clonotype was observed many times. The chain has TRBV3-1 and TRBJ1-1; possible D gene TRBD1, 5 bases. This CDR3 spans 13 amino acids. Between the trimmed V and J ends, which lost 1 base and 10 bases, there was a span of 13 bases. Germline-derived CDR1 and CDR2 are LGHDT and YNNKEL (reference sequence). This CDR3 is CASSQGRGGRAFF. The CDR3 DNA reads TGTGCCAGCAGCCAAGGGAGGGGCGGACGAGCTTTCTTT.

This clonotype occurred a few times. The chain is built from TRBV19 and TRBJ1-6; 8 bases line up with TRBD1. The V gene end was trimmed by 5 bases and the J gene end by 6 bases; junction bases not matched to a gene: 12. Germline V gene sequence: CDR1 LNHDA, CDR2 SQIVND (reference sequence). The CDR3 has 17 amino acids. CDR3 nucleotides: TGTGCCAGTAGTTTTTTACCGGGACAGGAGGTTAATTCACCCCTCCACTTT. Amino acids: CASSFLPGQEVNSPLHF.

This clonotype came up a few times. CDR3 nucleotides: TGTGCCAGCAGCTCCCGGGACCGAACCGGGGAGCTGTTTTTT. It translates to CASSSRDRTGELFF. The V gene is TRBV11-2, the J gene TRBJ2-2, with D tentatively TRBD1 or TRBD2 (5 bases each). Germline assignment: CDR1 SGHAT and CDR2 FQNNGV. CDR3 length equals 14 residues. Trimming stripped 4 bases from V and 5 bases from J, with 11 bases between. Drawing the rest from reference TRBV11-2 and TRBJ2-2, the complete variable domain is EAGVAQSPRYKIIEKRQSVAFWCNPISGHATLYWYQQILGQGPKLLIQFQNNGVVDDSQLPKDRFSAERLKGVDSTLKIQPAKLEDSAVYLCASSSRDRTGELFFGEGSRLTVL.

V and J are TRBV5-5 and TRBJ1-5, with 7 bases that match TRBD1. The trim removed 4 bases at V and 7 bases at J, leaving 8 bases unmatched. This CDR3 region has 14 residues. The V gene's germline CDR1 is SGHKS and CDR2 YYEKEE (reference sequence). CDR3 in amino acids: CASSRDRVFQPQHF. The CDR3 region has the DNA TGTGCCAGCAGCCGTGACAGGGTCTTCCAGCCCCAGCATTTT.

This clonotype has at least ten counts. This chain joins TRBV28 and TRBJ2-2; D may be TRBD1 or TRBD2 (5 bases each). V gave up 9 bases and J gave up 1 base, with 24 bases separating them. The CDR3 is 18 residues long. CDR1 is MDHEN and CDR2 is SYDVKM in the germline V gene. The CDR3 region has the DNA TGTGCCAGTCAATTCCTTATCCCCGGGACCTTGAACACCGGGGAGCTGTTTTTT. This sequence encodes CASQFLIPGTLNTGELFF.

This chain joins TRBV12-3 or TRBV12-4 and TRBJ2-2; 8 bases are a match to TRBD2. This CDR3 has 15 residues. Germline trimming cut 6 bases from V and 2 bases from J; bases unmatched to any gene: 5. This CDR3 is CASRSSGQNTGELFF. Written as DNA, the CDR3 is TGTGCCAGCAGGTCTAGCGGGCAAAACACCGGGGAGCTGTTTTTT.

There are many counts of this clonotype. The chain combines TRBV12-3 or TRBV12-4 with TRBJ1-1; no clear D. The CDR3 has 14 residues. V lost 3 bases to trimming and J lost 1 base, with 9 bases between them. CDR3 region: CASSFRSQNTEAFF. The CDR3 DNA follows: TGTGCCAGCAGTTTCCGGAGTCAGAACACTGAAGCTTTCTTT.

Remarks on this clonotype: A read error is possible here, since a much larger clone lies one base away. V gene TRBV6-6 combines with J gene TRBJ1-2, with 8 positions matching TRBD1. This CDR3 is 16 amino acids long. Germline-derived CDR1 and CDR2 are MNHNY and SVGAGI (reference sequence). This chain's CDR3 is CAGSYSPGGLGYGYTF. The CDR3 coding sequence is TGTGCCGGCAGTTACTCGCCAGGGGGCTTGGGCTATGGCTACACCTTC.

This clonotype was counted many times. The chain has TRBV2 and TRBJ2-7; a weak D match, TRBD2 (5 bases). Trimming cost V 9 bases and J 7 bases, with 19 bases left between them. The CDR3 has 13 amino acids. The V gene's germline CDR1 is SNHLY and CDR2 FYNNEI. CDR3 loop: CASRLQPGVEQYF. In DNA, the CDR3 is TGTGCCAGTAGACTCCAGCCCGGGGTTGAGCAGTACTTC.

In this sample, this clonotype turned up a few times. A clone one base away is much larger, so this may be a read error. The chain is built from TRBV6-2 or TRBV6-3 and TRBJ1-2; no reliable D call. The CDR3 contains 13 residues. Germline V gives CDR1 MNHEY, CDR2 SVGEGT. Deletions cut 8 bases from V and 0 bases from J, with 10 bases between. The CDR3 DNA is TGTGCCAGCGGACCTCCCGCTAACTATGGCTACACCTTC. Translation: CASGPPANYGYTF.

This clonotype was detected ten times or more. V and J are TRBV11-2 and TRBJ1-2; 7 positions agree with TRBD1. Germline V gene data show CDR1 as SGHAT and CDR2 as FQNNGV. This CDR3 contains 16 residues. The trim removed 4 bases at V and 8 bases at J, leaving 16 bases unmatched. CDR3 protein: CASSSGTAASMEGYTF. The CDR3 DNA reads TGTGCCAGCAGCTCCGGGACAGCCGCAAGCATGGAGGGCTACACCTTC.

The table lists this clonotype with many counts. The rearrangement links TRBV2 to TRBJ2-7, with TRBD1 identical over 8 bases. The J segment lost 1 base and the V segment lost 2 bases, leaving 7 bases of the junction unmatched. The CDR3 is 16 residues long. Germline V gene lookup returns CDR1 SNHLY and CDR2 FYNNEI. The CDR3 region has the DNA TGTGCCAGCAGTGAAAAACTGACAGGGGAATCCTACGAGCAGTACTTC. This translates into CASSEKLTGESYEQYF.

This clonotype turned up a few times. The rearrangement links TRBV6-5 to TRBJ2-7; D perhaps matches TRBD2 (5 bases). Trimming left V 4 bases short and J 0 bases short, with 10 bases between. Looked up from germline, CDR1 is MNHEY and CDR2 is SVGAGI. This CDR3 contains 14 residues. The CDR3 DNA is TGTGCCAGCAGTTCCTTCAGCGGCTCCTACGAGCAGTACTTC. Residues: CASSSFSGSYEQYF.

This rearrangement joins TRBV27 to TRBJ1-1; 8 positions match TRBD1. The V and J ends lost 4 bases and 3 bases, in that order; junction bases with no gene match: 13. The germline V gene has CDR1 MNHEY and CDR2 SMNVEV (reference sequence). This CDR3 has 17 amino acids. For the CDR3, the DNA is TGTGCCAGCAGTTATGGACAGGGAGGGGAAGTCGACACTGAAGCTTTCTTT. Its translation: CASSYGQGGEVDTEAFF.

The rearrangement uses TRBV6-1 and TRBJ2-5; no definite D call. The ends were cut back, 7 bases at V and 1 base at J, with 13 bases in the middle. The CDR3 is 14 residues long. Germline CDR1 and CDR2: MNHNS and SASEGT. The CDR3 nucleotides are TGTGCCAGCACCCCGCACGGAAGCCAAGAGACCCAGTACTTC. It specifies CASTPHGSQETQYF.

As regards this clonotype: No conserved phenylalanine or tryptophan is present at the end of the CDR3, so a read error is the likely explanation. This chain links TRBV14 with TRBJ1-1, with a tentative D call TRBD1 (6 bases). Germline V gives CDR1 SGHDN, CDR2 FVKESK. Trimming left V 3 bases short and J 4 bases short, with 12 bases between. The CDR3 length is 14 residues. CDR3 amino acids: CASSHAGAGTEAFS. The CDR3 DNA reads TGTGCCAGCAGCCATGCAGGGGCGGGCACTGAAGCTTTCTCT.

This clonotype was seen ten or more times. The chain recombines TRBV10-3 with TRBJ1-1, with D possibly matching TRBD1 (5 bases). The V and J ends lost 5 bases and 7 bases respectively, with 17 bases between them. From germline, CDR1 is ENHRY and CDR2 SYGVKD. The CDR3 loop spans 14 amino acids. The DNA of the CDR3 is TGTGCCATCAGTAGGCTTGGAGGGGTTGGTGAAGCTTTCTTT. This translates into CAISRLGGVGEAFF.

This clonotype turned up a few times. The rearrangement links TRBV18 to TRBJ2-2; D gene ambiguous. Trimming removed 6 bases at V and 6 bases at J, with 20 bases between. The CDR3 covers 16 residues. Germline CDR1 reads KGHSH; CDR2 reads LQKENI. CDR3 sequence: CASSSKDGRLAGELFF. In DNA form, the CDR3 reads TGTGCCAGCTCGTCCAAGGACGGTCGGTTGGCCGGGGAGCTGTTTTTT.

The rearrangement uses TRBV30 and TRBJ2-3; TRBD1 aligns across 8 bases. Germline V CDR1 and CDR2: GTSNPN, SVGIG (reference sequence). The CDR3 totals 13 residues. V lost 5 bases and J lost 4; bases outside the gene matches: 5. The CDR3 coding sequence is TGTGCCTGGGGACAGGGCTATCCAGATACGCAGTATTTT. Amino acids: CAWGQGYPDTQYF.

This clonotype was seen repeatedly, ten times or more. The chain employs TRBV24-1 and TRBJ1-4, with D possibly matching TRBD1 (5 bases). CDR1 is KGHDR and CDR2 is SFDVKD in the germline V gene. V dropped 4 bases and J dropped 4 bases, with 12 bases sitting between them. There are 15 residues in the CDR3. The CDR3 DNA sequence: TGTGCCACCAGTGAAAGGGGAGGGAGTAATGAAAAACTGTTTTTT. It specifies CATSERGGSNEKLFF.

This clonotype was seen many times. The genes are TRBV7-2 and TRBJ2-7; perhaps TRBD2 as D (6 bases). There are 15 residues in the CDR3. The ends were cut back, 0 bases at V and 8 bases at J, with 17 bases in the middle. Germline CDR1 reads SGHTA; CDR2 reads FQGNSA. The CDR3 DNA is TGTGCCAGCAGCTTAGCGATAATTGGGGACTCCCAGCAGTACTTC. Residues: CASSLAIIGDSQQYF.

The table lists this clonotype with a few counts. The J gene is TRBJ1-5, the V gene TRBV7-2; 7 positions agree with TRBD1. J lost 6 bases, V lost 2 bases, and 7 bases had no gene match. This CDR3 is built from 15 residues. Germline-derived CDR1 and CDR2 are SGHTA and FQGNSA. CDR3 protein: CASSLLSGGGQPQHF. The CDR3 DNA follows: TGTGCCAGCAGCTTATTGTCAGGGGGGGGTCAGCCCCAGCATTTT. Complete variable domain (other parts from reference TRBV7-2 and TRBJ1-5): GAGVSQSPSNKVTEKGKDVELRCDPISGHTALYWYRQSLGQGLEFLIYFQGNSAPDKSGLPSDRFSAERTGGSVSTLTIQRTQQEDSAVYLCASSLLSGGGQPQHFGDGTRLSIL.

This clonotype came up a few times. V is TRBV29-1 and J is TRBJ2-7; 8 positions match TRBD2. Germline-derived CDR1 and CDR2 are SQVTM and ANQGSEA. This CDR3 contains 13 residues. V shed 6 bases, J shed 5 bases, and the junction held 9 bases outside the gene matches. CDR3 region: CSVQRELSHEQYF. Written as DNA, the CDR3 is TGCAGCGTCCAGCGGGAGCTTTCCCACGAGCAGTACTTC.

This clonotype was seen many times. V and J are TRBV2 and TRBJ2-5; weak D call: TRBD1 (6 bases). The germline V gene has CDR1 SNHLY and CDR2 FYNNEI. Trimming cost V 2 bases and J 2 bases, with 12 bases left between them. The CDR3 contains 15 residues. CDR3 sequence: CASSETGQIQETQYF. DNA for the CDR3: TGTGCCAGCAGTGAAACAGGGCAAATTCAAGAGACCCAGTACTTC.

The table lists this clonotype with a few counts. This sequence joins TRBV24-1 and TRBJ2-1; D possibly corresponds to TRBD1 (7 bases). V was pared by 3 bases and J by 3 bases, with 11 bases between. The CDR3 covers 15 residues. Germline V gives CDR1 KGHDR, CDR2 SFDVKD. The CDR3 here is CATSDGGTDYNEQFF. For the CDR3, the DNA is TGTGCCACCAGTGATGGAGGGACAGACTACAATGAGCAGTTCTTC.